Listed below are T cell receptor beta chains from one sample, sequenced in a study of OX40 agonist ivuxolimab in advanced cancers. Measured with immunoSEQ multiplex PCR; TCRdb has only the in-frame clones, and not every one. The table lists some 78,000 clones, about 88% of them singletons. The material was CD4+ or CD8+ T cells sorted from blood, obtained in a trial of the OX40 agonist ivuxolimab. These receptors came from an adult with an advanced solid tumor such as melanoma, head and neck, liver or kidney cancer. CDR3s include the opening cysteine and the closing phenylalanine or tryptophan. The D gene is left open where the match is weak. Rows may omit the clone size; those that give it use once, few, many or a size class.

TRBD2	TRBV6-1	TRBJ2-7	-	CASSEINSGRYEQYF	TGTGCCAGCAGTGAAATTAATAGCGGGAGGTACGAGCAGTACTTC
TRBD1	TRBV19	TRBJ2-1	-	CASTDSTGNHEQFF	TGTGCCAGTACCGATTCGACAGGGAACCATGAGCAGTTCTTC
-	TRBV5-1	TRBJ2-3	-	CASSLAPEGTDTQYF	TGCGCCAGCAGCTTGGCCCCAGAGGGCACAGATACGCAGTATTTT
-	TRBV4-1	TRBJ1-2	few	CASSPRGSRDPNYGYTF	TGCGCCAGCAGCCCCCGGGGTTCGAGGGACCCTAACTATGGCTACACCTTC
-	TRBV4-3	TRBJ2-1	-	CASSQGDPRVGEQFF	TGCGCCAGCAGCCAAGGGGACCCGCGGGTTGGTGAGCAGTTCTTC
TRBD1	TRBV6-6	TRBJ2-1	-	CASRTGQGYNNEQFF	TGTGCCAGCAGGACAGGACAGGGGTATAACAATGAGCAGTTCTTC
-	TRBV7-2	TRBJ1-3	few	CASSLETGRGNTIYF	TGTGCCAGCAGCTTAGAGACGGGGCGCGGAAACACCATATATTTT
-	TRBV19	TRBJ1-1	-	CASSPLHQGNTEAFF	TGTGCCAGTAGTCCATTACACCAGGGGAACACTGAAGCTTTCTTT
TRBD1	TRBV27	TRBJ1-5	-	CASRLTGTGSNQPQHF	TGTGCCAGCAGGCTTACCGGGACAGGGTCAAATCAGCCCCAGCATTTT
-	TRBV7-2	TRBJ2-3	once	CASSQTGISTDTQYF	TGTGCCAGCAGCCAAACGGGAATAAGCACAGATACGCAGTATTTT
-	TRBV5-8	TRBJ2-3	-	CASSPAVDFMDTQYF	TGTGCCAGCAGCCCGGCCGTCGACTTCATGGATACGCAGTATTTT
TRBD1	TRBV18	TRBJ1-6	-	CASSPRGQGDSPLHF	TGTGCCAGCTCACCTCGTGGACAGGGGGATTCACCCCTCCACTTT
TRBD1	TRBV6-6	TRBJ2-1	-	CASSLGQAYNEQFF	TGTGCCAGCAGCCTCGGACAGGCCTACAATGAGCAGTTCTTC
-	TRBV2	TRBJ2-1	-	CASSEAATSYNEQFF	TGTGCCAGCAGTGAAGCGGCCACCTCCTACAATGAGCAGTTCTTC
TRBD1	TRBV2	TRBJ1-1	once	CASTRDRANEAFF	TGTGCCAGCACCCGGGACAGGGCAAATGAAGCTTTCTTT
TRBD2	TRBV27	TRBJ2-7	-	CASRRTSGLPYEQYF	TGTGCCAGCAGGAGGACTAGCGGGCTACCCTACGAGCAGTACTTC
TRBD1	TRBV7-9	TRBJ1-4	-	CASSPSTGGFEKLFF	TGTGCCAGCAGCCCCTCGACAGGGGGCTTTGAAAAACTGTTTTTT